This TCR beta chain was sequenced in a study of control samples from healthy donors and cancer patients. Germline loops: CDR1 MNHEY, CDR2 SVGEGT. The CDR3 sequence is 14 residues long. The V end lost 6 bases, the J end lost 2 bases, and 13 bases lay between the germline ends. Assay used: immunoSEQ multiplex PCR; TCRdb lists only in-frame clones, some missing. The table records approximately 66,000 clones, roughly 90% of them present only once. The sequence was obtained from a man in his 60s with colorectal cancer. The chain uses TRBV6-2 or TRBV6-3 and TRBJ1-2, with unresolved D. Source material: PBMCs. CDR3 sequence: CASSPWKRNYGYTF. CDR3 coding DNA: TGTGCCAGCAGCCCCTGGAAAAGAAACTATGGCTACACCTTC.